Detailed here is one TCR beta chain. Sequencing used immunoSEQ multiplex PCR; TCRdb keeps in-frame clones, though not all of them. The data hold 250,000 or so clones, with about nine tenths observed a single time. The entry originates in a study of blood T cell repertoires in COVID-19. Study-level background: Nucleic acid was either cDNA or gDNA, and it came from T cells, B-cell-depleted T cells, or PBMCs.

CDR3 length equals 11 residues. Trimming cost V 2 bases and J 10 bases, with 5 bases left between them. Germline assignment: CDR1 SEHNR and CDR2 FQNEAQ (reference sequence). The source of this sequence is a middle-aged woman who had recovered from COVID-19. Sequencing was done on a sample of peripheral blood. This rearrangement joins TRBV7-9 to TRBJ1-4; D call uncertain. CDR3 amino acids: CASSLLGKLFF. CDR3 bases: TGTGCCAGCAGCTTACTAGGAAAACTGTTTTTT.